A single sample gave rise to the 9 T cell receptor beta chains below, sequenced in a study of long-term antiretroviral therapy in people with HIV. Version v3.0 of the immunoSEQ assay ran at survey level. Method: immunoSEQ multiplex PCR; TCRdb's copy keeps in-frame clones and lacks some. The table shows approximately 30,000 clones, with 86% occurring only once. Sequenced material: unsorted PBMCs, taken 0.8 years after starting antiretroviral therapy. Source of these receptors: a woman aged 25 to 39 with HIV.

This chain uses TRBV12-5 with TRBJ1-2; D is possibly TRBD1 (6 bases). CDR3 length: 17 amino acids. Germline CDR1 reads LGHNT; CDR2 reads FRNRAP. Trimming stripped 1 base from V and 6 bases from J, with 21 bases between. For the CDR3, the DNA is TGTGCTAGTGGTTTGGGGGCCAAGGACAGTAGAATTGATGGCTACACCTTC. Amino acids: CASGLGAKDSRIDGYTF.

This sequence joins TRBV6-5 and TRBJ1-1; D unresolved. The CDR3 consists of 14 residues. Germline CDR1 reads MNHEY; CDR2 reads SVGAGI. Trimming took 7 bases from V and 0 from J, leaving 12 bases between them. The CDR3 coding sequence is TGTGCCAGCACTTTGACGGTTATGAACACTGAAGCTTTCTTT. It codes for CASTLTVMNTEAFF.

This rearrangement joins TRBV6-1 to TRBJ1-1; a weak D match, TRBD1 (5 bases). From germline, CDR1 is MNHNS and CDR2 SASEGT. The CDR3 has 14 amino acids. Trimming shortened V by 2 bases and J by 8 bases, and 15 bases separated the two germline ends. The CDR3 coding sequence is TGTGCCAGCAGTGAATTAATAACAGGACACGAAGCTTTCTTT. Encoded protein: CASSELITGHEAFF.

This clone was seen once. The DNA of the CDR3 is TGTGCCAGCAGTCCGGGACAGGCCCCCGGAAACACCATATATTTT. This gives the protein CASSPGQAPGNTIYF. The chain combines TRBV6-5 with TRBJ1-3; 8 bases align to TRBD1. The CDR3 is 15 amino acids. V trimming: 5 bases; J trimming: 4 bases; junction bases outside the gene matches: 7. CDR1 MNHEY and CDR2 SVGAGI come from the germline V gene.

The CDR3 DNA reads as TGTGCCTGGAGCGCATACAGGATTAAATACACCACAGATACGCAGTATTTT. It translates to CAWSAYRIKYTTDTQYF. The chain combines TRBV30 with TRBJ2-3; D might be TRBD1 (5 bases). The germline gives CDR1 GTSNPN, CDR2 SVGIG (reference sequence). The CDR3 runs 17 residues. V lost 3 bases and J 2 bases, leaving 21 bases between the germline ends.

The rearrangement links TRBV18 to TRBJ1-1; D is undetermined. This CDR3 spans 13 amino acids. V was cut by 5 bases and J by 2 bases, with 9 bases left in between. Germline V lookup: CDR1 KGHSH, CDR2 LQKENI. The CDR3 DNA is TGTGCCAGCTCAAAGCTAGGAAACACTGAAGCTTTCTTT. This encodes CASSKLGNTEAFF.

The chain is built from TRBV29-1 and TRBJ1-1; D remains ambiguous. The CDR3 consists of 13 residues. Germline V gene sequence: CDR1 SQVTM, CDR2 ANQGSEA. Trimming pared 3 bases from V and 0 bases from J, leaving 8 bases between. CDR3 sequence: CSVESVMNTEAFF. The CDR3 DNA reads TGCAGCGTTGAGTCAGTGATGAACACTGAAGCTTTCTTT.

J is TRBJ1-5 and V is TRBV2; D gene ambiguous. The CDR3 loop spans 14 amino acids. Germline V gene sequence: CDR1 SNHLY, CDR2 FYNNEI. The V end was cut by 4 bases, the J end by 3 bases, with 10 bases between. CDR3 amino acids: CASSVEGLNQPQHF. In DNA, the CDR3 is TGTGCCAGCAGTGTCGAAGGGCTCAATCAGCCCCAGCATTTT.

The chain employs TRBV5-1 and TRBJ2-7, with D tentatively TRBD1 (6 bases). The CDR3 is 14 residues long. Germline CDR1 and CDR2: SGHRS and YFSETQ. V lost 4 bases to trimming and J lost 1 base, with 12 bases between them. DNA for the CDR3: TGCGCCAGCAGCCTCCGACAGGATTCCTACGAGCAGTACTTC. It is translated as CASSLRQDSYEQYF. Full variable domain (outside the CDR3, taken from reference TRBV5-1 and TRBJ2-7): KAGVTQTPRYLIKTRGQQVTLSCSPISGHRSVSWYQQTPGQGLQFLFEYFSETQRNKGNFPGRFSGRQFSNSRSEMNVSTLELGDSALYLCASSLRQDSYEQYFGPGTRLTVT.